Sequencing of this T cell receptor beta chain was carried out in a study of blood T cell repertoires in COVID-19 (dated by TCRdb to 2019 to 2021). About the investigation overall: Recovered participants in ImmuneRACE Cohort 3 were defined as having two consecutive negative NP/OP PCR tests, clearance from a healthcare professional, or resolution of symptoms. The material from the prospective study consisted of cDNA or gDNA derived from T cells, B-cell-depleted T cells, or PBMCs. Collaborator samples came from the United States, Italy and Spain and covered acute and convalescent phases of COVID-19. Nearly every sample came with metadata listing a de-identified subject ID, COVID-19 status, age in years and sex. Subjects who had been exposed to COVID-19, were actively infected with it, or had recovered from it provided the deeply sampled blood TCRbeta repertoires that made up the dataset. HLA class I and class II types, where available, came from metadata supplied by the sample provider rather than from assay-based typing. The samples were drawn from two sources: the first 160 participants of the ongoing ImmuneRACE study, and 1,254 subjects contributed by 6 global collaborators. The repertoires were made available in a free public database intended to serve as a resource for research on the immune response to SARS-CoV-2. Overall study outcomes, separate from this receptor: The quantity of clinical and demographic metadata differed by source and by participant and was supplied without curation.

TCRbeta CDR3 regions were amplified from genomic DNA using the immunoSEQ Assay, a bias-controlled multiplex PCR. On the study's bioinformatics: The number of nucleated cells in each sample was estimated by amplification of reference gene primers within the assay. To quantify the absolute abundance of each unique TCRbeta CDR3 rearrangement, sequence reads were collapsed and filtered. For each sample, productive Simpson clonality was calculated as the square root of Simpson's diversity index over productive rearrangements. What TCRdb holds here is the immuneACCESS table cut down to in-frame rearrangements. Part of the clones is not present; checked against another copy, under half of the missing clones reflect an unresolved V gene, and the others are unexplained. V and J calls and clone size come straight from that table; D and trimming were deduced from the DNA. Across this sample there are about 170,000 clones, with approximately 79% seen only once. The ten largest clones add up to around 20% of the sample.

From a lookup of the germline V gene, CDR1 and CDR2 are SGDLS and YYNGEE. The CDR3 sequence holds 17 residues, the cysteine and phenylalanine included. CDR3 DNA only is kept here, 51 bases in frame from base 1. V is clipped by 0 bases and J by 1 base, and the sequence between their germline boundaries is 11 bases long. Participants in the prospective study were enrolled through a virtual design, were aged about 18 to 90 years, and lived in roughly 25 United States geographic areas. In the prospective study, participants were assigned to cohorts based on the clinical history participants reported in a screening survey and a study questionnaire. Each participant in the prospective study had whole blood, serum and a nasopharyngeal or oropharyngeal swab collected by mobile phlebotomists. Additional blood draws and questionnaires over an approximately two-month period could optionally be provided by prospective study participants. Blood samples from the prospective study were shipped frozen or at room temperature prior to DNA extraction.

Only a few counts were recorded for this clone. Its recognized antigen is unknown. Qualities for individual bases were not recorded, and no much larger clone is one base off. In this chain, TRBV9 is recombined with TRBJ1-6, with TRBD1 perhaps the D gene, on 5 matching bases. This TCR was recovered from a woman in her seventies in a cohort exposed to, infected with or recovered from COVID-19 (not recorded which). Input material: PBMCs or T cells enriched from blood (not recorded which). The DNA is as follows: TGTGCCAGCAGCGTAGAGCCCGGGGGATCCTATAATTCACCCCTCCACTTT. Its amino acids are CASSVEPGGSYNSPLHF.